This entry is about one TCR beta chain. There are a few counts of this clonotype. The specificity of this receptor is unknown. The record has no base qualities; no much larger clone is one base away. These data come from a study of identical twins (dated by TCRdb to about 2016). The study in broad terms: The study deep-sequenced TCR alpha and beta repertoires from monozygotic twins, unrelated adults of various ages and cord blood to test whether fetal clonotypes persist. Replicate twin experiments were performed at different times using different library preparation protocols to rule out contamination. Overall study results and their limits: The excess sharing between twins in beta out-of-frame sequences was weaker because fewer shared sequences reduced the signal-to-noise ratio. Recombination models systematically underestimated out-of-frame TCR alpha sharing in monozygotic twins but agreed with sharing between unrelated individuals. Abundant cord blood beta clonotypes carried fewer insertions; young adult naive repertoires showed a weaker similar trend, while memory repertoires showed none. Zero-insertion analyses could be partly confounded by invariant T cells such as MAIT and iNKT, although diverse VJ usage argued against such confounding for most clonotypes. Compared with coincidental sharing between unrelated individuals, out-of-frame TCR alpha sequences shared between twins had an excess of sequences with low generation probability. Because the same donors could not be followed over many years, the conclusions depended on cross-sectional statistical analysis.

Per the germline V gene, MGHRA is the CDR1 and YSYEKL is the CDR2. From the cysteine up to the phenylalanine, the CDR3 has a length of 17 residues. The entry retains the CDR3 DNA only, 51 bases that are in frame from base 1. V is pared back by 1 base and J by 0 bases, with 15 bases lying between the germline termini. Receptor libraries were prepared by 5' RACE. TCRdb names Illumina HiSeq 2000 as the instrument used. Template switching introduced a universal primer binding site; the final cDNA contained a unique molecular identifier, enabling accurate counting of TCR cDNA molecules. Specific primers in the conserved constant-segment region were used to synthesize first-strand cDNA for the TCR alpha and beta chains. Each cDNA library was double barcoded, with a SMART-Mk sample barcode plus Illumina barcodes, to control for contamination. TruSeq adapter sequences, together with Illumina sample barcodes, were added in two successive PCR steps. The Illumina HiSeq platform was used with custom primers to sequence TCR alpha and beta cDNA libraries. Turning to the authors' computational methods: Raw reads were processed with MiGEC to extract unique molecular identifiers, and MiXCR was used to determine CDR3 positions. For each individual, recombination models were inferred using an EM algorithm with the repgenHMM and IGoR tools. The analysis of shared clonotypes was done with the tcR package in R, with sharing normalized by the product of cloneset sizes. To study raw recombination free of thymic and clonal selection effects, out-of-frame nonproductive sequences were analyzed. The raw public data were reprocessed by TCRdb itself: fastp quality trimming at Q25, MiXCR clonotype calling, in-frame beta chains only. CDR3 protein sequences are deduplicated, and each keeps its most common genes and DNA. The V and J calls follow TCRdb's processing rather than the paper's. In all, the sample holds around 510,000 distinct CDR3 sequences, and 14% of those were seen once. In total, the top ten clones hold approximately 0.98% of the sample.

Only healthy Caucasian donors were included. Three pairs of female monozygotic twins, all aged 18 to 29 years, were included in the twin cohort. Positive isolation kits from Invitrogen were used to isolate CD4+ and CD8+ T cell populations. In addition, the sample was reused for a study of yellow fever vaccine responses in identical twins. In that second paper, the authors write: According to the authors, in identical twins the way T cells responded to vaccination appeared partly convergent and partly personalized. The study precisely tracked vaccine-responding T cell clones in identical twins.

Rearrangement joined TRBV4-1 to TRBJ1-2; TRBD1 might be the D gene, on 5 matching bases. Sequencing used CD4+ T cells sorted from blood. The receptor was derived from a young woman in good health. The CDR3 has the sequence CASSQVSGGAANYGYTF. In nucleotide form, the sequence is TGCGCCAGCAGCCAAGTGTCTGGAGGGGCCGCTAACTATGGCTACACCTTC.